The rows below give T cell receptor beta chains drawn from one sample of a study of OX40 agonist ivuxolimab in advanced cancers. Clones were read by immunoSEQ multiplex PCR, and TCRdb kept only the in-frame ones, dropping some. The sample shows around 51,000 clones, around 77% of them seen only once. This specimen consisted of CD4+ or CD8+ T cells sorted from blood, obtained in a trial of the OX40 agonist ivuxolimab. Receptor source: an adult with an advanced solid tumor such as melanoma, head and neck, liver or kidney cancer. The CDR3 runs from the conserved cysteine through the conserved F or W. The order of the fields is V gene, J gene, clone size, D gene, CDR3 protein, CDR3 DNA. A D gene is named only where the DNA matches it firmly. Not every row has a clone size; where given, it reads once, few, many or a size class.

V: TRBV15
J: TRBJ2-7
size: .
D: TRBD2
CDR3: CATSTGTSGTYEQYF
DNA: TGTGCCACCAGCACGGGGACTAGCGGGACGTACGAGCAGTACTTC

V: TRBV28
J: TRBJ2-1
size: .
D: TRBD2
CDR3: CASSFGGDAEQFF
DNA: TGTGCCAGCAGTTTCGGGGGGGACGCGGAGCAGTTCTTC

V: TRBV9
J: TRBJ1-1
size: .
D: .
CDR3: CASSVFPNTEAFF
DNA: TGTGCCAGCAGCGTATTTCCGAACACTGAAGCTTTCTTT

V: TRBV28
J: TRBJ2-7
size: few
D: .
CDR3: CASSLVGYEQYF
DNA: TGTGCCAGCAGTTTAGTAGGCTACGAGCAGTACTTC

V: TRBV6-5
J: TRBJ1-3
size: .
D: .
CDR3: CASSYSGGSGNTIYF
DNA: TGTGCCAGCAGTTACTCGGGGGGCTCTGGAAACACCATATATTTT

V: TRBV11-3
J: TRBJ2-2
size: few
D: TRBD1
CDR3: CASSGTTGVSTGELFF
DNA: TGTGCCAGCAGCGGCACGACAGGGGTCTCCACCGGGGAGCTGTTTTTT

V: TRBV5-1
J: TRBJ2-3
size: .
D: .
CDR3: CASSLDSDTQYF
DNA: TGCGCCAGCAGCTTGGACTCAGATACGCAGTATTTT

V: TRBV28
J: TRBJ2-7
size: .
D: .
CDR3: CASTQTSYEQYF
DNA: TGTGCCAGCACCCAAACCTCCTACGAGCAGTACTTC

V: TRBV7-9
J: TRBJ2-2
size: .
D: TRBD1
CDR3: CASSFRTGVKTGELFF
DNA: TGTGCCAGCAGCTTTCGGACAGGGGTTAAGACCGGGGAGCTGTTTTTT

V: TRBV28
J: TRBJ1-5
size: .
D: TRBD1
CDR3: CASRSGQHPAYPQHF
DNA: TGTGCCAGCAGGTCGGGACAGCATCCCGCTTATCCCCAGCATTTT

V: TRBV30
J: TRBJ2-2
size: .
D: .
CDR3: CAYTGERTYTGELFF
DNA: TGTGCTTATACCGGGGAGCGGACCTACACCGGGGAGCTGTTTTTT

V: TRBV10-3
J: TRBJ1-5
size: .
D: TRBD1
CDR3: CAISPRQGNNQPQHF
DNA: TGTGCCATCAGTCCAAGACAGGGGAACAATCAGCCCCAGCATTTT

V: TRBV28
J: TRBJ1-2
size: .
D: .
CDR3: CASWGFSAGYTF
DNA: TGTGCCAGCTGGGGTTTCTCGGCTGGCTACACCTTC

V: TRBV19
J: TRBJ1-5
size: .
D: TRBD1
CDR3: CASSIVWAGGLAGQPQHF
DNA: TGTGCCAGTAGTATAGTCTGGGCAGGGGGCTTAGCGGGTCAGCCCCAGCATTTT

V: TRBV15
J: TRBJ2-5
size: .
D: .
CDR3: CAASRDRWGETQYF
DNA: TGTGCCGCCAGCAGAGATAGGTGGGGGGAGACCCAGTACTTC

V: TRBV6-1
J: TRBJ2-3
size: .
D: .
CDR3: CASSWAGTPYF
DNA: TGTGCCAGCAGTTGGGCCGGGACTCCGTATTTT

V: TRBV2
J: TRBJ2-3
size: .
D: TRBD2
CDR3: CASRTSGDTQYF
DNA: TGTGCCAGCCGGACTAGCGGAGATACGCAGTATTTT

V: TRBV15
J: TRBJ2-6
size: .
D: .
CDR3: CATSKQGGGANVLTF
DNA: TGTGCCACCAGCAAACAGGGAGGTGGGGCCAACGTCCTGACTTTC

V: TRBV4-1
J: TRBJ2-3
size: .
D: .
CDR3: CASSGRLITDTQYF
DNA: TGCGCCAGCAGCGGCCGACTCATCACAGATACGCAGTATTTT

V: TRBV19
J: TRBJ2-2
size: once
D: TRBD1
CDR3: CASTPGQGTGELFF
DNA: TGTGCCAGTACCCCCGGACAGGGGACCGGGGAGCTGTTTTTT

V: TRBV5-6
J: TRBJ2-4
size: .
D: .
CDR3: CASSPRPRGRNIQYF
DNA: TGTGCCAGCAGCCCCCGCCCCAGAGGGAGAAACATTCAGTACTTC

V: TRBV5-1
J: TRBJ2-1
size: .
D: TRBD2
CDR3: CASSPVPLAEGPYNEQFF
DNA: TGCGCCAGCAGCCCCGTACCACTAGCGGAGGGGCCCTACAATGAGCAGTTCTTC

V: TRBV5-1
J: TRBJ2-5
size: .
D: .
CDR3: CASRVLALRGQETQYF
DNA: TGCGCCAGCAGGGTCCTAGCGTTGAGGGGACAAGAGACCCAGTACTTC

V: TRBV2
J: TRBJ2-3
size: .
D: .
CDR3: CASSPKGGTDTQYF
DNA: TGTGCCAGCAGCCCTAAGGGCGGCACAGATACGCAGTATTTT

V: TRBV14
J: TRBJ2-5
size: .
D: TRBD2
CDR3: CASSRPLVAGGRQTQYF
DNA: TGTGCCAGCAGCCGTCCGTTGGTGGCGGGAGGGCGCCAGACCCAGTACTTC

V: TRBV7-8
J: TRBJ1-2
size: .
D: .
CDR3: CASSPNRGTGYTF
DNA: TGTGCCAGCAGCCCAAACCGAGGAACAGGCTACACCTTC

V: TRBV7-3
J: TRBJ2-2
size: .
D: TRBD2
CDR3: CASSPGSGRGRTGELFF
DNA: TGTGCCAGCAGCCCCGGTAGCGGGAGGGGTAGGACCGGGGAGCTGTTTTTT

V: TRBV7-3
J: TRBJ2-1
size: .
D: TRBD2
CDR3: CASSLPSGTSEQFF
DNA: TGTGCCAGCAGCTTACCTAGCGGGACAAGTGAGCAGTTCTTC

V: TRBV28
J: TRBJ2-1
size: .
D: .
CDR3: CASSFPGYEQFF
DNA: TGTGCCAGCAGTTTCCCAGGGTATGAGCAGTTCTTC

V: TRBV10-1
J: TRBJ2-2
size: .
D: TRBD1
CDR3: CASSAGQYTGELFF
DNA: TGCGCCAGCAGTGCGGGACAGTACACCGGGGAGCTGTTTTTT

V: TRBV19
J: TRBJ1-5
size: medium-sized
D: .
CDR3: CASSANREQPQHF
DNA: TGTGCCAGTAGTGCTAACAGGGAACAGCCCCAGCATTTT

V: TRBV7-9
J: TRBJ2-2
size: .
D: .
CDR3: CASSLEWASNTGELFF
DNA: TGTGCCAGCAGCTTAGAGTGGGCTTCGAACACCGGGGAGCTGTTTTTT

V: TRBV4-1
J: TRBJ2-7
size: once
D: TRBD1
CDR3: CASSQRGQSYEQYF
DNA: TGCGCCAGCAGCCAGAGGGGACAGTCCTACGAGCAGTACTTC

V: TRBV19
J: TRBJ2-7
size: .
D: TRBD2
CDR3: CASSRAGLAGEGEQYF
DNA: TGTGCCAGTAGTAGAGCGGGACTAGCGGGAGAGGGCGAGCAGTACTTC

V: TRBV25-1
J: TRBJ2-5
size: .
D: .
CDR3: CASSINQETQYF
DNA: TGTGCCAGCAGTATAAATCAAGAGACCCAGTACTTC

V: TRBV7-9
J: TRBJ2-2
size: .
D: .
CDR3: CASREATGELFF
DNA: TGTGCCAGCAGGGAGGCGACCGGGGAGCTGTTTTTT

V: TRBV25-1
J: TRBJ1-1
size: .
D: .
CDR3: CASSLGLRNTEAFF
DNA: TGTGCCAGCAGCTTGGGACTTCGGAACACTGAAGCTTTCTTT

V: TRBV10-1
J: TRBJ2-7
size: .
D: .
CDR3: CASRVTDSPYEQYF
DNA: TGCGCCAGCAGAGTGACGGACAGCCCCTACGAGCAGTACTTC

V: TRBV5-8
J: TRBJ2-7
size: .
D: TRBD2
CDR3: CASSLEGSSGSLPYEQYF
DNA: TGTGCCAGCAGCTTGGAGGGGTCTAGCGGGAGTCTTCCCTACGAGCAGTACTTC

V: TRBV7-6
J: TRBJ2-7
size: .
D: TRBD1
CDR3: CASSSGTGATYEQYF
DNA: TGTGCCAGCAGCTCGGGGACAGGGGCGACCTACGAGCAGTACTTC

V: TRBV6-5
J: TRBJ2-5
size: .
D: .
CDR3: CASSPGLVPRETQYF
DNA: TGTGCCAGCAGTCCCGGACTGGTGCCCCGAGAGACCCAGTACTTC

V: TRBV27
J: TRBJ1-5
size: .
D: .
CDR3: CASVDRAYSNQPQHF
DNA: TGTGCCAGCGTGGATCGTGCTTATAGCAATCAGCCCCAGCATTTT

V: TRBV7-9
J: TRBJ1-1
size: .
D: TRBD1
CDR3: CASSSRQGGTEAFF
DNA: TGTGCCAGCAGCTCAAGACAGGGTGGAACTGAAGCTTTCTTT

V: TRBV28
J: TRBJ1-1
size: .
D: .
CDR3: CASTYRATEAFF
DNA: TGTGCCAGCACCTATCGGGCGACTGAAGCTTTCTTT

V: TRBV5-4
J: TRBJ2-1
size: .
D: TRBD2
CDR3: CASSSGLVEGRGQFF
DNA: TGTGCCAGCAGCTCGGGACTAGTAGAGGGCCGGGGGCAGTTCTTC

V: TRBV7-9
J: TRBJ2-7
size: .
D: .
CDR3: CASSLYWDTSEQYF
DNA: TGTGCCAGCAGCTTATACTGGGACACAAGCGAGCAGTACTTC

V: TRBV10-3
J: TRBJ2-3
size: .
D: .
CDR3: CAISEGTDTQYF
DNA: TGTGCCATCAGTGAAGGGACAGATACGCAGTATTTT

V: TRBV5-1
J: TRBJ2-5
size: .
D: TRBD2
CDR3: CASSSGATSGWETQYF
DNA: TGCGCCAGCAGTTCTGGCGCGACTAGCGGGTGGGAGACCCAGTACTTC

V: TRBV4-1
J: TRBJ1-4
size: few
D: TRBD1
CDR3: CASSRGQGPFGEKLFF
DNA: TGCGCCAGCAGCCGGGGACAGGGGCCCTTCGGCGAAAAACTGTTTTTT

V: TRBV10-1
J: TRBJ2-3
size: .
D: TRBD1
CDR3: CASSGGQGVTDTQYF
DNA: TGCGCCAGCAGCGGAGGACAGGGGGTCACAGATACGCAGTATTTT

V: TRBV2
J: TRBJ1-4
size: .
D: .
CDR3: CASSDGRANEKLFF
DNA: TGTGCCAGCAGTGACGGCCGGGCTAATGAAAAACTGTTTTTT

V: TRBV7-3
J: TRBJ2-1
size: few
D: TRBD2
CDR3: CASSPSGLAGGSSYNEQFF
DNA: TGTGCCAGCAGCCCATCGGGACTAGCGGGGGGAAGCTCCTACAATGAGCAGTTCTTC

V: TRBV7-9
J: TRBJ2-1
size: .
D: .
CDR3: CASRASTDKNEQFF
DNA: TGTGCCAGCAGAGCGTCGACTGACAAGAACGAGCAGTTCTTC

V: TRBV6-1
J: TRBJ2-7
size: .
D: .
CDR3: CASRTRDLGRGQYF
DNA: TGTGCCAGCAGGACCCGGGACCTGGGCCGCGGGCAGTACTTC